The next 19 T cell receptor beta chains were all read from a single sample in a study of shared clonotypes between healthy human individuals. The table came from immunoSEQ multiplex PCR; TCRdb's copy has only in-frame clones and leaves some out. The repertoire holds approximately 1.1 million clones, with more than 75% as singletons. The sequencing input was memory CD4+ T cells from PBMCs. Subset here: CD45RA-negative fraction. The source is a man aged 18 to 30 in good health. Some clones in this sample may be carry-over from other donors' samples.

The chain links TRBV28 to TRBJ2-5, with 15 bases identical to TRBD2. Germline V gene sequence: CDR1 MDHEN, CDR2 SYDVKM. Unmatched junction bases numbered 12, after V lost 5 bases and J lost 5 bases. The CDR3 sequence is 18 residues long. Here the CDR3 reads CASSRGTSGRTGGETQYF. The DNA for the CDR3 is TGTGCCAGCAGTCGAGGGACTAGCGGGAGGACAGGGGGGGAGACCCAGTACTTC.

The DNA of the CDR3 is TGCGCCAGCGGGGCGGTCGGCACCGGGGAGCTGTTTTTT. Translated: CASGAVGTGELFF. This chain connects TRBV5-1 to TRBJ2-2; tentative D call: TRBD1 (5 bases). CDR3 length equals 13 residues. The germline V gene encodes CDR1 SGHRS and CDR2 YFSETQ. Trimming pared 7 bases from V and 4 bases from J, leaving 11 bases between.

This clone has just a few counts. A clone one base away is much larger, so this may be a read error. The sample holds other DNA sequences that translate to the same CDR3. The gene calls are TRBV5-1 and TRBJ1-3, with D possibly matching TRBD1 (5 bases). V lost 0 bases to trimming and J lost 2 bases, with 6 bases between them. Germline CDR1 and CDR2: SGHRS and YFSETQ. This CDR3 spans 14 amino acids. The CDR3 DNA sequence: TGCGCCAGCAGCTTGGGGGGACCTGGAAACACCATATATTTT. Protein sequence: CASSLGGPGNTIYF. Using reference TRBV5-1 and TRBJ1-3 for the parts outside the CDR3, the full variable domain is KAGVTQTPRYLIKTRGQQVTLSCSPISGHRSVSWYQQTPGQGLQFLFEYFSETQRNKGNFPGRFSGRQFSNSRSEMNVSTLELGDSALYLCASSLGGPGNTIYFGEGSWLTVV.

This clone has more than one count but fewer than ten. The V and J genes are TRBV7-8 and TRBJ1-3; D possibly corresponds to TRBD1 (5 bases). V gave up 2 bases and J gave up 0 bases, with 8 bases separating them. Germline CDR1 reads SGHVS; CDR2 reads FQNEAQ. The CDR3 is 15 amino acids. The CDR3 loop reads CASSLRGISGNTIYF. CDR3 nucleotide sequence: TGTGCCAGCAGCTTAAGGGGTATCTCTGGAAACACCATATATTTT. The entire variable domain, with the rest obtained from reference TRBV7-8 and TRBJ1-3, is as follows: GAGVSQSPRYKVAKRGQDVALRCDPISGHVSLFWYQQALGQGPEFLTYFQNEAQLDKSGLPSDRFFAERPEGSVSTLKIQRTQQEDSAVYLCASSLRGISGNTIYFGEGSWLTVV.

The chain links TRBV5-1 to TRBJ2-3; D not certain. Trimming left V 2 bases short and J 6 bases short, with 10 bases between. The CDR3 has 13 residues. In germline, CDR1 is SGHRS, CDR2 YFSETQ. This chain's CDR3 is CASSLDSQDTQYF. The CDR3 nucleotides read TGCGCCAGCAGCTTAGATAGCCAGGATACGCAGTATTTT.

This clone was seen more than once but under ten times. This CDR3 reads CASSPQGSAGNTIYF. CDR3 nucleotide sequence: TGTGCCAGCTCACCCCAGGGTTCGGCTGGAAACACCATATATTTT. The chain combines TRBV18 with TRBJ1-3, with D perhaps matching TRBD1 (5 bases). Germline V gene sequence: CDR1 KGHSH, CDR2 LQKENI. Between the trimmed V and J ends, which lost 3 bases and 2 bases, there was a span of 11 bases. The CDR3 loop spans 15 amino acids.

The chain links TRBV5-8 to TRBJ2-5; D is ambiguous. The V gene lost 4 bases and the J gene lost 2 bases, with 12 bases spanning the gap. This CDR3 contains 14 residues. Per the germline V gene, CDR1 is SGHTS and CDR2 is YDEGEE. The CDR3: CASSPIGPQETQYF. The CDR3, as DNA: TGTGCCAGCAGCCCCATAGGACCTCAAGAGACCCAGTACTTC.

This clone was counted a single time. This rearrangement joins TRBV19 to TRBJ1-2, with D maybe TRBD1 (5 bases). The CDR3 contains 14 residues. Germline V gives CDR1 LNHDA, CDR2 SQIVND (reference sequence). V dropped 0 bases and J dropped 7 bases, with 12 bases sitting between them. The CDR3 sequence: CASSIDAAGTGYTF. CDR3 in DNA: TGTGCCAGTAGTATAGATGCGGCGGGGACTGGCTACACCTTC.

In its sample, this clone was seen a few times. The chain combines TRBV6-4 with TRBJ2-7; tentatively, D is TRBD1 (6 bases). V was cut by 7 bases and J by 3 bases, with 13 bases left in between. The CDR3 has 13 amino acids. Germline V gives CDR1 MRHNA, CDR2 SNTAGT. The CDR3: CASTTGRLYEQYF. The CDR3 DNA is TGTGCCAGCACCACAGGGCGACTCTACGAGCAGTACTTC.

This chain uses TRBV7-2 with TRBJ2-3; 11 nucleotides align to TRBD2. CDR1 SGHTA and CDR2 FQGNSA come from the germline V gene. J gave up 4 bases and V 5 bases, and 5 bases lay outside the gene matches. The CDR3 has 15 amino acids. In DNA form, the CDR3 reads TGTGCCAGCAGCCCGTGGACTAGCGGGTCAGATACGCAGTATTTT. This translates into CASSPWTSGSDTQYF.

Comment on this clone: The same CDR3 also results from other DNA sequences found in this sample. V is TRBV18 and J is TRBJ2-1, with D hard to call. The CDR3 is 12 amino acids. The ends were cut back, 1 base at V and 6 bases at J, with 4 bases in the middle. Germline V gene data show CDR1 as KGHSH and CDR2 as LQKENI. CDR3 region: CASSPQGNEQFF. DNA of the CDR3: TGTGCCAGCTCACCACAGGGCAATGAGCAGTTCTTC.

V usage is TRBV5-1 and J usage is TRBJ2-1; D ambiguous. Trimming removed 5 bases at V and 3 bases at J, with 12 bases between. The CDR3 has 14 amino acids. CDR1 is SGHRS, CDR2 YFSETQ, per germline. CDR3 loop: CASSKLPDYNEQFF. The CDR3 DNA is TGCGCCAGCAGTAAGCTCCCAGACTACAATGAGCAGTTCTTC.

The chain has TRBV28 and TRBJ1-4; 7 bases match TRBD1. The CDR3 length is 13 residues. Looked up from germline, CDR1 is MDHEN and CDR2 is SYDVKM. V was pared by 8 bases and J by 6 bases, with 6 bases of the junction left unmatched. The CDR3 DNA follows: TGTGCCAGCCTCCCAGGGGGTTATGAAAAACTGTTTTTT. This encodes CASLPGGYEKLFF. The whole variable domain, remainder taken from reference TRBV28 and TRBJ1-4, is DVKVTQSSRYLVKRTGEKVFLECVQDMDHENMFWYRQDPGLGLRLIYFSYDVKMKEKGDIPEGYSVSREKKERFSLILESASTNQTSMYLCASLPGGYEKLFFGSGTQLSVL.

This clone was detected once. This chain links TRBV6-4 with TRBJ1-2; maybe TRBD1 (5 bases). The germline CDR1 and CDR2 sequences are MRHNA and SNTAGT. The ends were cut back, 7 bases at V and 8 bases at J, with 17 bases in the middle. CDR3 length: 13 residues. Written as DNA, the CDR3 is TGTGCCAGCACTCTCCGGGGCCGTCAGGGCTACACCTTC. It encodes CASTLRGRQGYTF.

This clone appeared a single time. The J gene is TRBJ2-3, the V gene TRBV7-2; 7 bases fit TRBD2. Germline CDR1 and CDR2: SGHTA and FQGNSA. V gave up 4 bases and J gave up 3 bases; unmatched junction bases: 7. The CDR3 covers 15 residues. As DNA, the CDR3 is TGTGCCAGCAGCTCCGCGGGAGTATTAACAGATACGCAGTATTTT. It encodes CASSSAGVLTDTQYF. The full variable domain, rest sourced from reference TRBV7-2 and TRBJ2-3, is GAGVSQSPSNKVTEKGKDVELRCDPISGHTALYWYRQSLGQGLEFLIYFQGNSAPDKSGLPSDRFSAERTGGSVSTLTIQRTQQEDSAVYLCASSSAGVLTDTQYFGPGTRLTVL.

The table lists this clone with a count of one. This chain joins TRBV19 and TRBJ1-2; TRBD1 is a possible D gene (5 bases). The V end was cut by 7 bases, the J end by 6 bases, with 18 bases between. Germline V gene lookup returns CDR1 LNHDA and CDR2 SQIVND (reference sequence). CDR3 length: 14 residues. CDR3 protein: CASTLGGNSDGYTF. The CDR3, as DNA: TGTGCCAGTACGCTTGGGGGTAACAGCGATGGCTACACCTTC.

The V call is TRBV4-1, the J call TRBJ2-4; 10 positions agree with TRBD2. The CDR3 extends over 20 amino acids. Germline CDR1 reads MGHRA; CDR2 reads YSYEKL. The V segment lost 0 bases and the J segment 0 bases; nucleotides outside the gene matches: 11. The CDR3 DNA follows: TGCGCCAGCAGCCAAGAACCCCCAGCGGGGGGGGATGTAGCCAAAAACATTCAGTACTTC. It encodes CASSQEPPAGGDVAKNIQYF.

This clone was seen more than once but under ten times. The V and J genes are TRBV4-2 and TRBJ2-2, with D possibly being TRBD2 (5 bases). Germline V CDR1 and CDR2: LGHNA, YNFKEQ. V lost 0 bases, J lost 1 base, and 12 bases lay in between. This CDR3 has 17 amino acids. CDR3 amino acids: CASSQDATGWNTGELFF. For the CDR3, the DNA is TGTGCCAGCAGCCAAGATGCGACGGGATGGAACACCGGGGAGCTGTTTTTT.

The chain uses TRBV7-2 and TRBJ2-1, with 12 bases aligning to TRBD2. This CDR3 contains 15 residues. Germline V lookup: CDR1 SGHTA, CDR2 FQGNSA. V was pared by 5 bases and J by 7 bases, with 6 bases of the junction left unmatched. The CDR3 spells CASSPTSGSVNEQFF. For the CDR3, the DNA is TGTGCCAGCAGCCCGACTAGCGGGAGTGTGAATGAGCAGTTCTTC.